These 16 T cell receptor beta chains came from one sample sequenced in a study of CD8 T cells in ankylosing spondylitis listed by TCRdb under 2017. The library was produced with 5' RACE. TCRdb shows the sequencer as Illumina HiSeq 2500. Using fastp trimming at Q25 and MiXCR clonotype assembly, TCRdb reanalyzed the public sequencing data and kept in-frame beta chains. Rows are combined by CDR3 protein, so each entry shows the most common genes and DNA. Across this sample there are about 150,000 distinct CDR3 sequences, with around 43% seen only once. In total, the top ten clones hold about 15% of the sample. The sequenced sample consisted of synovial fluid, either unsorted or a sorted T cell fraction (not recorded which). These receptors were taken from a male donor with ankylosing spondylitis.

This clonotype was detected only a few times. The gene calls are TRBV5-4 and TRBJ1-2, with no clear D. Germline lookup yields CDR1 SGHNT and CDR2 YYREEE (reference sequence). V was pared by 2 bases and J by 2 bases, with 16 bases between. CDR3 length equals 16 residues. The CDR3 region has the DNA TGTGCCAGCAGCTTCTTCCCCTCCCTGGGGAACTATGGCTACACCTTC. Amino acid sequence: CASSFFPSLGNYGYTF.

There are a few counts of this clonotype. This sequence joins TRBV20-1 and TRBJ2-7; D unresolved. V lost 5 bases to trimming and J lost 0 bases, with 17 bases between them. The CDR3 is made up of 15 amino acids. Germline lookup yields CDR1 DFQATT and CDR2 SNEGSKA (reference sequence). The CDR3 DNA is TGCAGTGCTTCCCACCCATGGCTTGGCTCCTACGAGCAGTACTTC. Its protein product is CSASHPWLGSYEQYF.

This clonotype was detected ten times or more. J is TRBJ2-2 and V is TRBV4-3; the D is unclear. From germline, CDR1 is LGHNA and CDR2 YSLEER. CDR3 length: 15 amino acids. The V end lost 0 bases, the J end lost 6 bases, and 11 bases lay between the germline ends. The CDR3 DNA sequence: TGCGCCAGCAGCCAAGAGTTATGGCTCGCCGGGGAGCTGTTTTTT. This codes for CASSQELWLAGELFF.

This clonotype was observed a few times. This rearrangement joins TRBV5-1 to TRBJ2-7; 9 nucleotides line up with TRBD1. Germline values: CDR1 SGHRS, CDR2 YFSETQ. Trimming took 4 bases from V and 3 from J; bases not matched to a gene: 5. The CDR3 has 14 residues. CDR3 amino acids: CASSHPGQGYEQYF. In DNA, the CDR3 is TGCGCCAGCAGCCACCCGGGACAGGGCTACGAGCAGTACTTC. The full variable domain, rest sourced from reference TRBV5-1 and TRBJ2-7, is KAGVTQTPRYLIKTRGQQVTLSCSPISGHRSVSWYQQTPGQGLQFLFEYFSETQRNKGNFPGRFSGRQFSNSRSEMNVSTLELGDSALYLCASSHPGQGYEQYFGPGTRLTVT.

V gene TRBV9 combines with J gene TRBJ2-3, with 7 bases matching TRBD1. The CDR3 has 16 amino acids. V was pared by 4 bases and J by 0 bases, with 8 bases of the junction left unmatched. Per the germline V gene, CDR1 is SGDLS and CDR2 is YYNGEE. CDR3 amino acids: CASSPTGTESTDTQYF. CDR3 bases: TGTGCCAGCAGCCCGACCGGGACAGAGAGCACAGATACGCAGTATTTT. Together with reference TRBV9 and TRBJ2-3, the CDR3 gives the full variable domain: DSGVTQTPKHLITATGQRVTLRCSPRSGDLSVYWYQQSLDQGLQFLIQYYNGEERAKGNILERFSAQQFPDLHSELNLSSLELGDSALYFCASSPTGTESTDTQYFGPGTRLTVL.

This clonotype was seen a handful of times. The chain recombines TRBV4-2 with TRBJ1-2; no firm D call. Trimming removed 0 bases from V and 3 bases from J, with 8 bases in between. Germline loops: CDR1 LGHNA, CDR2 YNFKEQ. CDR3 length: 14 amino acids. The CDR3 sequence is CASSQDPADYGYTF. Here the CDR3 DNA reads TGTGCCAGCAGCCAAGACCCAGCGGACTATGGCTACACCTTC.

The chain couples TRBV29-1 to TRBJ2-5; 8 nucleotides match TRBD1. This CDR3 region has 13 residues. The trim removed 5 bases at V and 5 bases at J, leaving 7 bases unmatched. Germline CDR1 is SQVTM and CDR2 is ANQGSEA. In DNA, the CDR3 is TGCAGCGTTTTCGGCAGGGGGCGTGAGACCCAGTACTTC. This translates into CSVFGRGRETQYF.

The chain combines TRBV4-3 with TRBJ1-2, with a tentative D call TRBD1 (5 bases). Germline assignment: CDR1 LGHNA and CDR2 YSLEER. The germline V and J ends were trimmed by 1 base and 4 bases, with 13 bases remaining between them. This CDR3 has 15 amino acids. CDR3 sequence: CASSQVRWDAYGYTF. The CDR3 region has the DNA TGCGCCAGCAGCCAAGTACGGTGGGACGCCTATGGCTACACCTTC.

The V gene is TRBV2, the J gene TRBJ2-7; D perhaps matches TRBD2 (5 bases). The V and J ends lost 6 bases and 5 bases respectively, with 20 bases between them. Germline V gene data show CDR1 as SNHLY and CDR2 as FYNNEI. This CDR3 has 15 residues. The CDR3 DNA follows: TGTGCCAGCAGCACCTACCGGACTCGCTATAACGAGCAGTACTTC. It codes for CASSTYRTRYNEQYF. The whole variable domain, remainder taken from reference TRBV2 and TRBJ2-7, is EPEVTQTPSHQVTQMGQEVILRCVPISNHLYFYWYRQILGQKVEFLVSFYNNEISEKSEIFDDQFSVERPDGSNFTLKIRSTKLEDSAMYFCASSTYRTRYNEQYFGPGTRLTVT.

The chain links TRBV6-4 to TRBJ2-1, with 10 positions matching TRBD1. Germline V gene lookup returns CDR1 MRHNA and CDR2 SNTAGT. The length of the CDR3 is 15 residues. V dropped 3 bases and J dropped 3; count of bases not matched to a gene: 2. The CDR3 is CASSEGTGDYNEQFF. The CDR3, as DNA: TGTGCCAGCAGTGAAGGGACAGGGGACTACAATGAGCAGTTCTTC.

The rearrangement uses TRBV4-1 and TRBJ1-6, with 9 bases aligning to TRBD1. The CDR3 consists of 16 residues. Germline V gene sequence: CDR1 MGHRA, CDR2 YSYEKL. The V and J ends lost 0 bases and 6 bases, in that order; junction bases with no gene match: 3. The CDR3 spells CASSQDRTGANSPLHF. CDR3 DNA: TGCGCCAGCAGCCAAGATCGGACAGGGGCTAATTCACCCCTCCACTTT.

This clonotype has just a few counts. The rearrangement uses TRBV20-1 and TRBJ1-1; D is unclear. V gave up 0 bases and J gave up 4 bases, with 3 bases separating them. Germline V gene data show CDR1 as DFQATT and CDR2 as SNEGSKA (reference sequence). This CDR3 contains 11 residues. CDR3 amino acids: CSAREITEAFF. The CDR3 nucleotides are TGCAGTGCTAGAGAAATCACTGAAGCTTTCTTT.

This clonotype was seen only a few times. The V gene is TRBV29-1, the J gene TRBJ1-2, with D possibly TRBD1 on 6 matching bases. Trimming removed 0 bases from V and 4 bases from J, with 12 bases in between. The CDR3 spans 14 residues. Per the germline V gene, CDR1 is SQVTM and CDR2 is ANQGSEA. The CDR3 region is CSVEDIEGGYGYTF. CDR3 DNA sequence: TGCAGCGTTGAAGATATAGAGGGGGGCTATGGCTACACCTTC.

This clonotype was recorded many times. CDR3 DNA sequence: TGCGCCAGCAGCCAAGCTTGGACTAGCGGGAGTTATGAGCAGTTCTTC. It yields the protein CASSQAWTSGSYEQFF. The V and J genes are TRBV4-3 and TRBJ2-1; 13 nucleotides match TRBD2. The CDR3 sequence is 16 residues long. V lost 1 base to trimming and J lost 8 bases; unmatched junction nucleotides: 5. The germline V gene has CDR1 LGHNA and CDR2 YSLEER.

This clonotype was counted between two and nine times. The V call is TRBV12-3 or TRBV12-4, the J call TRBJ2-5, with no clear D. V was clipped by 6 bases and J by 5 bases, with 10 bases between them. The CDR3 extends over 12 amino acids. The CDR3 here is CASSLPLETQYF. For the CDR3, the DNA is TGTGCCAGCAGCCTCCCACTTGAGACCCAGTACTTC.

V usage is TRBV7-9 and J usage is TRBJ2-7, with 10 bases lining up with TRBD1. V shed 5 bases, J shed 3 bases, and the junction held 7 bases outside the gene matches. Germline V gene data show CDR1 as SEHNR and CDR2 as FQNEAQ (reference sequence). This CDR3 region has 15 residues. This CDR3 is CASSMGTGVFYEQYF. The CDR3 DNA reads as TGTGCCAGCAGCATGGGGACAGGGGTTTTCTACGAGCAGTACTTC.